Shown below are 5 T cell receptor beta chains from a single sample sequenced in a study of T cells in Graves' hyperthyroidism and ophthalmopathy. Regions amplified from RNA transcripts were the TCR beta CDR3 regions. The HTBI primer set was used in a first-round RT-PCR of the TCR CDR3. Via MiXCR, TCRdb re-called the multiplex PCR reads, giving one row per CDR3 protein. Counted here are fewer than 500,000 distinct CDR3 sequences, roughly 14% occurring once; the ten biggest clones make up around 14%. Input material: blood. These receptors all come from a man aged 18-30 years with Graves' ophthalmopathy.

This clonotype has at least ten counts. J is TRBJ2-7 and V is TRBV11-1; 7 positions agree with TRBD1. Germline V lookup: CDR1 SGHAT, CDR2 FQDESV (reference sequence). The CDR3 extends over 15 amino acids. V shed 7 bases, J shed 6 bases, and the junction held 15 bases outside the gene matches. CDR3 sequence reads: CASTPSAGGSLEQYF. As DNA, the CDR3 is TGTGCCAGCACCCCCTCGGCAGGGGGTTCCCTCGAGCAGTACTTC.

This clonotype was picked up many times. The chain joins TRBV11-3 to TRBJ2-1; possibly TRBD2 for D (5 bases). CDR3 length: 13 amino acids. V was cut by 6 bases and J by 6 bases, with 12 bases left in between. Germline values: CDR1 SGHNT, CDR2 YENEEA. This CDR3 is CASRREGANEQFF. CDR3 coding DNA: TGTGCCAGCAGACGGGAAGGCGCCAATGAGCAGTTCTTC.

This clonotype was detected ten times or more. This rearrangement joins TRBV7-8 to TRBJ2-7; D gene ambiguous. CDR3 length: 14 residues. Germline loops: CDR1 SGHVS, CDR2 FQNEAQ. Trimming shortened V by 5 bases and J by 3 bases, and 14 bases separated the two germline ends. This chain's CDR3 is CASSPPAKLYEQYF. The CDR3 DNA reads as TGTGCCAGCAGCCCCCCCGCGAAACTCTACGAGCAGTACTTC.

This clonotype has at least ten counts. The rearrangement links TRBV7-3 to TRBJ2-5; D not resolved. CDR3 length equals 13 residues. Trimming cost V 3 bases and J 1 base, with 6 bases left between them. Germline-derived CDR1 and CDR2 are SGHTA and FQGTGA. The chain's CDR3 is CASSFSPQETQYF. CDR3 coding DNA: TGTGCCAGCAGCTTCAGCCCCCAAGAGACCCAGTACTTC.

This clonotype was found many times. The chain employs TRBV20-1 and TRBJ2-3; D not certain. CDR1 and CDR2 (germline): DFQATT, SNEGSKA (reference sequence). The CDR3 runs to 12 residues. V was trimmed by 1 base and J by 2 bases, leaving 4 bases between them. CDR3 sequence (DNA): TGCAGTGCTAGAGCTCCCACAGATACGCAGTATTTT. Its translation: CSARAPTDTQYF.